The 31 T cell receptor beta chains below were found in one sample sequenced in a study of Ad26.COV2.S vaccination and SARS-CoV-2 variants. The treatment here: 15 to 20 received Ad26.COV2.S at low or high dose, single or two shots; several received placebo; per-sample allocation not given. The samples date from day 63 after the first vaccine or placebo injection. Data came from immunoSEQ multiplex PCR; TCRdb stores just in-frame clones and leaves some out. The table has approximately 460,000 clones, about 88% seen once. The sequencing here drew on peripheral blood, taken in a trial of Ad26.COV2.S vaccine versus placebo. The receptors stem from a person aged 18-65 years who received the Ad26.COV2.S COVID-19 vaccine or a placebo.

The V and J genes are TRBV5-1 and TRBJ2-5, with TRBD2 matching 10 bases. With V trimmed by 0 bases and J by 4 bases, 6 bases remained unmatched. In germline, CDR1 is SGHRS, CDR2 YFSETQ. The CDR3 runs to 16 residues. CDR3 loop: CASSLEASGRGETQYF. The CDR3 DNA sequence: TGCGCCAGCAGCTTGGAGGCTAGCGGGAGAGGAGAGACCCAGTACTTC.

This clone was found a few times. This sequence joins TRBV30 and TRBJ2-7, with D perhaps TRBD2 (5 bases). The V end was cut by 8 bases, the J end by 2 bases, with 19 bases between. The germline V gene encodes CDR1 GTSNPN and CDR2 SVGIG (reference sequence). This CDR3 contains 14 residues. The CDR3 DNA reads TGTGCCATAACCCCCACTAGTAGTCCCTACGAGCAGTACTTC. Protein sequence: CAITPTSSPYEQYF.

This chain links TRBV27 with TRBJ1-6; D is possibly TRBD1 (6 bases). The CDR3 extends over 15 amino acids. The V and J ends lost 5 bases and 8 bases respectively, with 16 bases between them. Per germline, CDR1 MNHEY and CDR2 SMNVEV (reference sequence). Written as DNA, the CDR3 is TGTGCCAGCAGTCCCTTACAGGGTACCCATTCACCCCTCCACTTT. Its translation is CASSPLQGTHSPLHF.

The V call is TRBV27, the J call TRBJ2-1, with 7 bases that match TRBD2. CDR3 size: 14 residues. Unmatched junction bases numbered 6, after V lost 3 bases and J lost 7 bases. CDR1 is MNHEY and CDR2 is SMNVEV in the germline V gene (reference sequence). This CDR3 reads CASSFWGGENEQFF. CDR3 nucleotide sequence: TGTGCCAGCAGTTTTTGGGGGGGGGAAAATGAGCAGTTCTTC.

The chain has TRBV7-9 and TRBJ2-6, with D perhaps matching TRBD1 (5 bases). V lost 5 bases and J 2 bases, leaving 16 bases between the germline ends. Germline V CDR1 and CDR2: SEHNR, FQNEAQ (reference sequence). The CDR3 has 17 residues. The CDR3 loop reads CASSPVRVLTGANVLTF. The CDR3 DNA reads as TGTGCCAGCAGCCCCGTCAGGGTTCTGACTGGGGCCAACGTCCTGACTTTC.

V usage is TRBV28 and J usage is TRBJ2-1; TRBD2 aligns across 10 bases. This CDR3 spans 18 amino acids. After removal of 1 base from V and 0 bases from J, the junction contained 6 bases not matched to a gene. Germline CDR1 and CDR2: MDHEN and SYDVKM. Here the CDR3 reads CASSLLASGRSSYNEQFF. The CDR3 DNA reads as TGTGCCAGCAGTTTATTGGCTAGCGGGAGATCCTCCTACAATGAGCAGTTCTTC.

This chain uses TRBV6-2 or TRBV6-3 with TRBJ2-1; 7 bases are shared with TRBD2. The germline gives CDR1 MNHEY, CDR2 SVGEGT. V shed 2 bases, J shed 6 bases, and the junction held 10 bases outside the gene matches. This CDR3 is 16 amino acids long. CDR3 region: CASSYPRERGSNEQFF. DNA for the CDR3: TGTGCCAGCAGTTACCCCCGCGAGCGGGGTTCCAATGAGCAGTTCTTC.

The chain recombines TRBV27 with TRBJ2-7; D may be TRBD1 (6 bases). CDR3 length: 14 amino acids. Germline-derived CDR1 and CDR2 are MNHEY and SMNVEV (reference sequence). Trimming stripped 11 bases from V and 3 bases from J, with 20 bases between. This CDR3 reads CADRPVGWNYEQYF. The CDR3 coding sequence is TGTGCCGACAGGCCCGTTGGTTGGAACTACGAGCAGTACTTC.

The rearrangement uses TRBV7-3 and TRBJ2-1; TRBD2 aligns across 7 bases. The CDR3 spans 15 residues. V dropped 2 bases and J dropped 2; count of bases not matched to a gene: 3. In germline, CDR1 is SGHTA, CDR2 FQGTGA. The DNA of the CDR3 is TGTGCCAGCAGCTTATTAGCGGGCACCTACAATGAGCAGTTCTTC. Translated, it gives CASSLLAGTYNEQFF. The full variable domain, in which reference TRBV7-3 and TRBJ2-1 provide the parts outside the CDR3, is GAGVSQTPSNKVTEKGKYVELRCDPISGHTALYWYRQSLGQGPEFLIYFQGTGAADDSGLPNDRFFAVRPEGSVSTLKIQRTERGDSAVYLCASSLLAGTYNEQFFGPGTRLTVL.

This clone was seen only once. The chain recombines TRBV14 with TRBJ2-2, with 7 nucleotides matching TRBD2. V gave up 0 bases and J gave up 5 bases; unmatched junction bases: 6. The CDR3 spans 16 residues. CDR1 SGHDN and CDR2 FVKESK come from the germline V gene. The CDR3, as DNA: TGTGCCAGCAGCCAAGATGGCGGGAGCACAACCGGGGAGCTGTTTTTT. Translating it yields CASSQDGGSTTGELFF.

This clone was recorded once. The rearrangement links TRBV2 to TRBJ2-7; D is perhaps TRBD2 (6 bases). This CDR3 is built from 14 residues. V lost 6 bases to trimming and J lost 3 bases, with 15 bases between them. The germline V gene has CDR1 SNHLY and CDR2 FYNNEI. DNA for the CDR3: TGTGCCAGCAGCTTGGAGGGATGGAACTACGAGCAGTACTTC. It specifies CASSLEGWNYEQYF.

The rearrangement joins TRBV5-1 to TRBJ2-1; D is undetermined. This CDR3 has 18 amino acids. Germline V gene data show CDR1 as SGHRS and CDR2 as YFSETQ. V lost 0 bases and J lost 5, with 21 bases in between. The CDR3 DNA follows: TGCGCCAGCAGCTTGGCCCCTCCGGCCACGCGCCTTAACAATGAGCAGTTCTTC. Protein sequence: CASSLAPPATRLNNEQFF. Drawing the rest from reference TRBV5-1 and TRBJ2-1, the complete variable domain is KAGVTQTPRYLIKTRGQQVTLSCSPISGHRSVSWYQQTPGQGLQFLFEYFSETQRNKGNFPGRFSGRQFSNSRSEMNVSTLELGDSALYLCASSLAPPATRLNNEQFFGPGTRLTVL.

The chain uses TRBV6-5 and TRBJ2-1; D uncertain. The germline V and J ends were trimmed by 5 bases and 9 bases, with 11 bases remaining between them. Germline CDR1 and CDR2: MNHEY and SVGAGI. The CDR3 loop spans 12 amino acids. The CDR3 here is CASSQKWGEQFF. The CDR3 region has the DNA TGTGCCAGCAGTCAAAAATGGGGTGAGCAGTTCTTC.

The rearrangement joins TRBV2 to TRBJ1-5; D gene unclear. CDR1 SNHLY and CDR2 FYNNEI come from the germline V gene. The CDR3 is 15 amino acids. V lost 3 bases, J lost 0 bases, and 9 bases lay in between. CDR3 region: CASSELRSSNQPQHF. CDR3 nucleotides: TGTGCCAGCAGTGAGCTCAGGTCTAGCAATCAGCCCCAGCATTTT.

This clone has a handful of counts. The V and J genes are TRBV19 and TRBJ1-5; the match to TRBD1 covers 7 bases. In germline, CDR1 is LNHDA, CDR2 SQIVND (reference sequence). After removal of 6 bases from V and 7 bases from J, the junction contained 9 bases not matched to a gene. The CDR3 totals 14 residues. DNA of the CDR3: TGTGCCAGTAGCCCAGGGGGGGGCAGGCAGCCCCAGCATTTT. It specifies CASSPGGGRQPQHF.

The rearrangement joins TRBV14 to TRBJ1-2, with D hard to call. V gave up 0 bases and J gave up 2 bases, with 4 bases separating them. Germline V CDR1 and CDR2: SGHDN, FVKESK. The CDR3 spans 13 residues. CDR3 in amino acids: CASSQEQNYGYTF. Here the CDR3 DNA reads TGTGCCAGCAGCCAAGAACAGAACTATGGCTACACCTTC.

The chain has TRBV18 and TRBJ2-3; TRBD1 matches at 7 bases. The germline gives CDR1 KGHSH, CDR2 LQKENI. V was pared by 4 bases and J by 3 bases, with 4 bases of the junction left unmatched. This CDR3 has 14 residues. The CDR3 region is CASSQTGQTDTQYF. For the CDR3, the DNA is TGTGCCAGCTCACAAACGGGACAGACAGATACGCAGTATTTT.

The genes are TRBV30 and TRBJ2-1, with a weak D call TRBD2 (5 bases). The CDR3 contains 13 residues. Trimming cost V 4 bases and J 7 bases, with 14 bases left between them. The germline V gene encodes CDR1 GTSNPN and CDR2 SVGIG (reference sequence). CDR3 sequence (DNA): TGTGCCTGGACCCAGGCGGGTAAAAATGAGCAGTTCTTC. Translation: CAWTQAGKNEQFF.

The V call is TRBV7-9, the J call TRBJ2-5; D gene unclear. The V gene lost 3 bases and the J gene lost 1 base, with 9 bases spanning the gap. The CDR3 runs 14 residues. Germline V lookup: CDR1 SEHNR, CDR2 FQNEAQ (reference sequence). The CDR3 loop reads CASSFGAAQETQYF. The DNA for the CDR3 is TGTGCCAGCAGCTTTGGAGCTGCCCAAGAGACCCAGTACTTC. Full variable domain (rest looked up from reference TRBV7-9 and TRBJ2-5): DTGVSQNPRHKITKRGQNVTFRCDPISEHNRLYWYRQTLGQGPEFLTYFQNEAQLEKSRLLSDRFSAERPKGSFSTLEIQRTEQGDSAMYLCASSFGAAQETQYFGPGTRLLVL.

V usage is TRBV9 and J usage is TRBJ1-6, with 8 nucleotides matching TRBD1. J gave up 10 bases and V 3 bases, and 9 bases lay outside the gene matches. Germline-derived CDR1 and CDR2 are SGDLS and YYNGEE. There are 15 residues in the CDR3. The CDR3 here is CASSETGGSWSPLHF. CDR3 coding DNA: TGTGCCAGCAGCGAAACAGGGGGATCTTGGTCACCCCTCCACTTT.

The chain has TRBV4-1 and TRBJ2-7, with 12 nucleotides matching TRBD2. The CDR3 sequence is 15 residues long. J gave up 8 bases and V 3 bases, and 8 bases lay outside the gene matches. Looked up from germline, CDR1 is MGHRA and CDR2 is YSYEKL. The CDR3 region is CASSQTGLAGRKQYF. DNA of the CDR3: TGCGCCAGCAGCCAGACTGGACTAGCGGGGAGGAAGCAGTACTTC.

The chain is built from TRBV28 and TRBJ1-2; D may be TRBD1 (6 bases). Germline CDR1 and CDR2: MDHEN and SYDVKM. The CDR3 is made up of 12 amino acids. The V and J ends lost 6 bases and 3 bases respectively, with 8 bases between them. The CDR3 spells CASRDSYYGYTF. The DNA for the CDR3 is TGTGCCAGCAGGGACAGCTACTATGGCTACACCTTC.

This chain joins TRBV28 and TRBJ1-6; D perhaps matches TRBD1 (5 bases). V was shortened by 5 bases and J by 3 bases, with 17 bases between the two germline ends. The CDR3 loop spans 17 amino acids. The germline CDR1 and CDR2 sequences are MDHEN and SYDVKM. CDR3 protein: CASSPDGAVYYNSPLHF. The DNA for the CDR3 is TGTGCCAGCAGTCCCGATGGGGCGGTCTACTATAATTCACCCCTCCACTTT. The full variable domain, completed using reference TRBV28 and TRBJ1-6, is DVKVTQSSRYLVKRTGEKVFLECVQDMDHENMFWYRQDPGLGLRLIYFSYDVKMKEKGDIPEGYSVSREKKERFSLILESASTNQTSMYLCASSPDGAVYYNSPLHFGNGTRLTVT.

V gene TRBV19 combines with J gene TRBJ2-1; either TRBD1 or TRBD2 may supply D (5 bases each). The CDR3 sequence is 17 residues long. Trimming pared 2 bases from V and 7 bases from J, leaving 21 bases between. CDR1 is LNHDA and CDR2 is SQIVND in the germline V gene (reference sequence). The CDR3 bases are TGTGCCAGTAGTATATATTGGGGGAGTACTGGGAGTAATGAGCAGTTCTTC. Translation gives CASSIYWGSTGSNEQFF. Full variable domain (remainder filled in from reference TRBV19 and TRBJ2-1): DGGITQSPKYLFRKEGQNVTLSCEQNLNHDAMYWYRQDPGQGLRLIYYSQIVNDFQKGDIAEGYSVSREKKESFPLTVTSAQKNPTAFYLCASSIYWGSTGSNEQFFGPGTRLTVL.

This clone was detected once. The chain employs TRBV18 and TRBJ1-3; D remains ambiguous. V was clipped by 2 bases and J by 1 base, with 6 bases between them. CDR1 and CDR2 from the germline V gene are KGHSH and LQKENI. The CDR3 has 14 amino acids. CDR3 nucleotide sequence: TGTGCCAGCTCACCAGGGGAGTCTGGAAACACCATATATTTT. It translates to CASSPGESGNTIYF.

This chain joins TRBV6-6 and TRBJ2-5; D could derive from TRBD1 or TRBD2 (6 bases each). This CDR3 comprises 17 residues. Germline CDR1 is MNHNY and CDR2 is SVGAGI (reference sequence). Trimming pared 5 bases from V and 8 bases from J, leaving 27 bases between. The CDR3 spells CASSRMPKLGGHGTQYF. CDR3 nucleotide sequence: TGTGCCAGCAGTCGCATGCCAAAACTCGGGGGACATGGAACCCAGTACTTC.

CDR3 bases: TGTGCCATCAGTCTTCCCCTCGGCCTCCCTAGCGGAACAGATACGCAGTATTTT. This sequence encodes CAISLPLGLPSGTDTQYF. This chain uses TRBV10-3 with TRBJ2-3; 7 nucleotides line up with TRBD2. Germline assignment: CDR1 ENHRY and CDR2 SYGVKD. V shed 5 bases and J 3 bases; nucleotides not matched to a gene: 17. The CDR3 is 18 residues long.

This clone is categorized as medium-sized. The CDR3 sequence: CASPEDRGQNGYTF. For the CDR3, the DNA is TGCGCCAGCCCCGAGGACAGGGGGCAGAATGGCTACACCTTC. The chain links TRBV10-1 to TRBJ1-2, with TRBD1 identical over 11 bases. V lost 8 bases and J lost 6; bases outside the gene matches: 8. The CDR3 consists of 14 residues. The V gene's germline CDR1 is WNHNN and CDR2 SYGVQD (reference sequence).

This rearrangement joins TRBV5-1 to TRBJ1-2; 7 bases match TRBD1. J gave up 4 bases and V 4 bases, and 7 bases lay outside the gene matches. The CDR3 is made up of 14 amino acids. CDR1 and CDR2 (germline): SGHRS, YFSETQ. The chain's CDR3 is CASSAGQRSYGYTF. DNA for the CDR3: TGCGCCAGCAGCGCGGGACAGCGATCCTATGGCTACACCTTC.

This clone was counted once. The CDR3 nucleotides are TGTGCCACCAGCAGGGTCCTTGCGACTGGAAACACCATATATTTT. Translating it yields CATSRVLATGNTIYF. This chain uses TRBV15 with TRBJ1-3; D is undetermined. Trimming took 3 bases from V and 2 from J, leaving 11 bases between them. Per the germline V gene, CDR1 is LNHNV and CDR2 is YYDKDF (reference sequence). This CDR3 has 15 amino acids.

The chain carries TRBV7-8 and TRBJ2-1; possibly TRBD2 for D (5 bases). The V and J ends lost 1 base and 5 bases respectively, with 12 bases between them. The CDR3 has 15 residues. Germline-derived CDR1 and CDR2 are SGHVS and FQNEAQ. CDR3: CASSLGVNGDNEQFF. The CDR3 DNA follows: TGTGCCAGCAGCTTAGGTGTAAACGGGGACAATGAGCAGTTCTTC. Filled out from reference TRBV7-8 and TRBJ2-1, the complete variable domain reads GAGVSQSPRYKVAKRGQDVALRCDPISGHVSLFWYQQALGQGPEFLTYFQNEAQLDKSGLPSDRFFAERPEGSVSTLKIQRTQQEDSAVYLCASSLGVNGDNEQFFGPGTRLTVL.